A single sample gave rise to the 28 T cell receptor beta chains below, sequenced in a study of T cells in Graves' hyperthyroidism and ophthalmopathy. The investigators amplified TCR beta CDR3 regions from RNA transcripts. The TCR CDR3 first-round RT-PCR relied on the HTBI primer set. TCRdb used MiXCR to reprocess the multiplex PCR reads, holding one entry per CDR3 protein. The data contain about 350,000 distinct CDR3 sequences, roughly 15% of them seen just once; the ten biggest clones take up around 32%. Material for sequencing was blood. The receptors come from a woman in her forties with Graves' ophthalmopathy.

At least ten counts were recorded for this clonotype. This chain links TRBV6-1 with TRBJ2-7; D is possibly TRBD2 (5 bases). There are 14 residues in the CDR3. Germline V lookup: CDR1 MNHNS, CDR2 SASEGT. V lost 5 bases, J lost 2 bases, and 13 bases lay in between. CDR3 sequence: CASSKSTNTYEQYF. The CDR3 DNA reads TGTGCCAGCAGTAAATCGACTAATACCTACGAGCAGTACTTC.

This clonotype has a count of ten or more. This sequence joins TRBV12-3 or TRBV12-4 and TRBJ2-3; perhaps TRBD2 as D (6 bases). The CDR3 consists of 14 residues. V was clipped by 3 bases and J by 6 bases, with 13 bases between them. This chain's CDR3 is CASSFAGGSDTQYF. CDR3 DNA: TGTGCCAGCAGTTTCGCAGGAGGGAGCGATACGCAGTATTTT.

This clonotype was seen at least ten times. The chain recombines TRBV12-3 or TRBV12-4 with TRBJ2-7; 14 bases agree with TRBD2. Trimming at V came to 6 bases and at J to 3 bases, leaving 7 bases not matched to a gene. The CDR3 length is 16 residues. CDR3 sequence reads: CASSPPGLAGVYEQYF. The CDR3 DNA is TGTGCCAGCAGCCCCCCGGGACTAGCGGGAGTCTACGAGCAGTACTTC.

In its sample, this clonotype was seen a few times. V usage is TRBV30 and J usage is TRBJ2-7; possibly TRBD1 or TRBD2 for D (5 bases each). CDR1 GTSNPN and CDR2 SVGIG come from the germline V gene (reference sequence). V was trimmed by 0 bases and J by 4 bases, leaving 16 bases between them. This CDR3 has 15 residues. CDR3 nucleotides: TGTGCCTGGAGTGTATTACGGGGCAGCTCTTACGAGCAGTACTTC. Translation gives CAWSVLRGSSYEQYF.

This clonotype has just a few counts. The genes are TRBV9 and TRBJ1-3; D is uncertain. CDR3 size: 16 residues. Looked up from germline, CDR1 is SGDLS and CDR2 is YYNGEE. V gave up 4 bases and J gave up 0 bases, with 14 bases separating them. CDR3 DNA: TGTGCCAGCAGCCCCAACCCCAGCGGCTCTGGAAACACCATATATTTT. Encoded protein: CASSPNPSGSGNTIYF.

This clonotype was observed many times. This sequence joins TRBV2 and TRBJ2-1; 10 bases are shared with TRBD1. Germline V gene lookup returns CDR1 SNHLY and CDR2 FYNNEI. Trimming took 8 bases from V and 6 from J; bases not matched to a gene: 7. The CDR3 extends over 14 amino acids. The DNA for the CDR3 is TGTGCCAGCGAGGGGACAGGGGAAACCAATGAGCAGTTCTTC. It codes for CASEGTGETNEQFF.

Note on this clonotype: At one end, the junction sequence differs from germline, possibly due to a read error. The J gene is TRBJ1-5, the V gene TRBV20-1; D is perhaps TRBD1 (5 bases). This CDR3 region has 16 residues. Germline-derived CDR1 and CDR2 are DFQATT and SNEGSKA (reference sequence). CDR3 amino acids: CSVRVGLGGGNQPQHF. CDR3 nucleotides: TGCAGTGTTAGAGTGGGTCTGGGGGGGGGCAATCAGCCCCAGCATTTT.

The rearrangement joins TRBV13 to TRBJ2-7, with 7 bases matching TRBD2. Unmatched junction bases numbered 18, after V lost 5 bases and J lost 8 bases. The CDR3 length is 16 residues. Germline V lookup: CDR1 PRHDT, CDR2 FYEKMQ (reference sequence). The CDR3 sequence is CASSITSAAIPTKQYF. DNA for the CDR3: TGTGCCAGCAGCATTACTAGCGCAGCTATTCCTACGAAGCAGTACTTC. Combining the CDR3 with reference TRBV13 and TRBJ2-7 gives the whole variable domain AAGVIQSPRHLIKEKRETATLKCYPIPRHDTVYWYQQGPGQDPQFLISFYEKMQSDKGSIPDRFSAQQFSDYHSELNMSSLELGDSALYFCASSITSAAIPTKQYFGPGTRLTVT.

In this sample, this clonotype turned up many times. The V call is TRBV27, the J call TRBJ2-7; the D gene is possibly TRBD1 (6 bases). CDR3 length: 13 residues. V gave up 3 bases and J gave up 3 bases, with 9 bases separating them. The germline gives CDR1 MNHEY, CDR2 SMNVEV (reference sequence). CDR3 coding DNA: TGTGCCAGCAGTTTTACAGGGAACTACGAGCAGTACTTC. Residues: CASSFTGNYEQYF.

This clonotype occurred a few times. The chain couples TRBV5-8 to TRBJ1-2, with a tentative D call TRBD1 (6 bases). This CDR3 comprises 15 residues. Deletions cut 4 bases from V and 3 bases from J, with 16 bases between. Germline CDR1 SGHTS, CDR2 YDEGEE. The DNA for the CDR3 is TGTGCCAGCAGCCCGGGTCCAAGGGGGGACTATGGCTACACCTTC. Translated: CASSPGPRGDYGYTF.

Of note for this clonotype: A read error may explain this, as a much larger clone is one base away. The chain joins TRBV2 to TRBJ1-4; no reliable D call. Trimming removed 4 bases at V and 5 bases at J, with 8 bases between. The CDR3 sequence is 13 residues long. The germline gives CDR1 SNHLY, CDR2 FYNNEI. The CDR3 DNA reads as TGTGCCAGCAGTGGGTACATCAATGAAAAACTGTTTTTT. The encoded protein is CASSGYINEKLFF. Variable domain in full (rest from reference TRBV2 and TRBJ1-4): EPEVTQTPSHQVTQMGQEVILRCVPISNHLYFYWYRQILGQKVEFLVSFYNNEISEKSEIFDDQFSVERPDGSNFTLKIRSTKLEDSAMYFCASSGYINEKLFFGSGTQLSVL.

This clonotype appeared many times. The chain links TRBV6-1 to TRBJ2-7; 7 bases line up with TRBD1. The CDR3 runs 15 residues. J was trimmed by 0 bases and V by 8 bases; bases with no gene match: 10. CDR1 is MNHNS, CDR2 SASEGT, per germline. CDR3 sequence: CASADRVVSSYEQYF. DNA for the CDR3: TGTGCCAGCGCCGACAGGGTCGTCAGCTCCTACGAGCAGTACTTC.

This rearrangement joins TRBV18 to TRBJ2-1; 10 nucleotides agree with TRBD1. Per germline, CDR1 KGHSH and CDR2 LQKENI. The V and J ends lost 3 bases and 8 bases, in that order; junction bases with no gene match: 4. CDR3 size: 14 residues. The CDR3 here is CASSPTGGAYEQFF. CDR3 nucleotide sequence: TGTGCCAGCTCACCGACAGGGGGCGCATATGAGCAGTTCTTC.

The table lists this clonotype with many counts. This CDR3 reads CASRALAGMTDTQYF. The DNA for the CDR3 is TGTGCCAGCAGAGCACTAGCGGGGATGACAGATACGCAGTATTTT. The chain joins TRBV2 to TRBJ2-3; 10 bases map to TRBD2. V trimming: 6 bases; J trimming: 3 bases; junction bases outside the gene matches: 6. Germline lookup yields CDR1 SNHLY and CDR2 FYNNEI. This CDR3 region has 15 residues.

This clonotype has at least ten counts. The chain is built from TRBV12-3 or TRBV12-4 and TRBJ2-3, with D hard to call. This CDR3 has 18 amino acids. The V and J ends lost 0 bases and 1 base respectively, with 17 bases between them. The CDR3: CASSLAGGVLRGTDTQYF. In DNA form, the CDR3 reads TGTGCCAGCAGTTTAGCGGGTGGCGTACTACGAGGCACAGATACGCAGTATTTT.

The J gene is TRBJ1-5, the V gene TRBV5-8; D remains ambiguous. Looked up from germline, CDR1 is SGHTS and CDR2 is YDEGEE. The CDR3 is made up of 12 amino acids. Between the trimmed V and J ends, which lost 1 base and 9 bases, there was a span of 8 bases. In DNA form, the CDR3 reads TGTGCCAGCAGCTTGATCTGGCTGCCCCAGCATTTT. It codes for CASSLIWLPQHF.

This clonotype was detected ten times or more. This chain joins TRBV20-1 and TRBJ2-5; tentatively, D is TRBD2 (5 bases). Germline V gene sequence: CDR1 DFQATT, CDR2 SNEGSKA (reference sequence). The CDR3 length is 13 residues. Trimming pared 1 base from V and 5 bases from J, leaving 11 bases between. DNA for the CDR3: TGCAGTGCTAGAGGATGGACGGGGGAGACCCAGTACTTC. As protein: CSARGWTGETQYF.

The genes are TRBV5-5 and TRBJ2-1, with 8 positions matching TRBD1. Trimming at V came to 2 bases and at J to 6 bases, leaving 10 bases not matched to a gene. The CDR3 loop spans 16 amino acids. Germline V gene sequence: CDR1 SGHKS, CDR2 YYEKEE (reference sequence). For the CDR3, the DNA is TGTGCCAGCAGCTTTCAGGGGGCATCCCTCGGCAATGAGCAGTTCTTC. This encodes CASSFQGASLGNEQFF. Full variable domain (outside the CDR3, taken from reference TRBV5-5 and TRBJ2-1): DAGVTQSPTHLIKTRGQQVTLRCSPISGHKSVSWYQQVLGQGPQFIFQYYEKEERGRGNFPDRFSARQFPNYSSELNVNALLLGDSALYLCASSFQGASLGNEQFFGPGTRLTVL.

The sample holds many counts of this clonotype. The V gene is TRBV11-2, the J gene TRBJ2-3; 8 nucleotides align to TRBD2. Trimming took 7 bases from V and 8 from J; bases not matched to a gene: 11. CDR3 length: 14 amino acids. Per germline, CDR1 SGHAT and CDR2 FQNNGV. Here the CDR3 DNA reads TGTGCCAGCAATGCCGGGACTAGGGGGAGTACGCAGTATTTT. Translated: CASNAGTRGSTQYF.

This clonotype has just a few counts. The J gene is TRBJ1-1, the V gene TRBV30, with D possibly TRBD1 on 5 matching bases. Deletions cut 3 bases from V and 1 base from J, with 9 bases between. Germline loops: CDR1 GTSNPN, CDR2 SVGIG (reference sequence). The CDR3 loop spans 13 amino acids. CDR3 nucleotide sequence: TGTGCCTGGAGGCTTGGGACGAACACTGAAGCTTTCTTT. Its protein is CAWRLGTNTEAFF.

The CDR3 DNA follows: TGTGCCAGCAGCCAAGTCCGAGCGGGGGTATTACCCCGGAGTGATCGTAGAGAGACCCAGTACTTC. The encoded protein is CASSQVRAGVLPRSDRRETQYF. The chain joins TRBV4-2 to TRBJ2-5; 8 bases are a match to TRBD2. V shed 1 base and J 4 bases; nucleotides not matched to a gene: 26. CDR3 length: 22 residues. Germline CDR1 and CDR2: LGHNA and YNFKEQ.

In this sample, this clonotype turned up many times. This chain links TRBV20-1 with TRBJ2-3; tentatively, D is TRBD2 (5 bases). V was clipped by 0 bases and J by 6 bases, with 10 bases between them. From germline, CDR1 is DFQATT and CDR2 SNEGSKA (reference sequence). This CDR3 contains 13 residues. This chain's CDR3 is CSARESGLDTQYF. CDR3 sequence (DNA): TGCAGTGCTAGAGAATCGGGATTGGATACGCAGTATTTT.

This clonotype appeared a few times. The chain joins TRBV9 to TRBJ2-1, with TRBD2 matching over 9 bases. Germline V gene lookup returns CDR1 SGDLS and CDR2 YYNGEE. Trimming took 4 bases from V and 7 from J; bases not matched to a gene: 12. This CDR3 has 16 residues. As DNA, the CDR3 is TGTGCCAGCAGCCCACATTGGGGACTAGCTGGGAATGAGCAGTTCTTC. Its protein is CASSPHWGLAGNEQFF.

This clonotype appeared many times. The V and J genes are TRBV28 and TRBJ1-1; D is undetermined. Per the germline V gene, CDR1 is MDHEN and CDR2 is SYDVKM. Trimming left V 5 bases short and J 1 base short, with 8 bases between. This CDR3 has 13 amino acids. Here the CDR3 reads CASSPTPNTEAFF. CDR3 coding DNA: TGTGCCAGCAGTCCAACTCCGAACACTGAAGCTTTCTTT.

This clonotype was seen many times. This chain uses TRBV9 with TRBJ2-2; D is unresolved. The CDR3 runs to 12 residues. Trimming left V 0 bases short and J 7 bases short, with 4 bases between. Germline V gene data show CDR1 as SGDLS and CDR2 as YYNGEE. Here the CDR3 DNA reads TGTGCCAGCAGCGTAGCCGGCGGGGAGCTGTTTTTT. It is translated as CASSVAGGELFF.

This clonotype was counted ten times or more. V is TRBV20-1 and J is TRBJ1-2, with 8 nucleotides matching TRBD1. Germline assignment: CDR1 DFQATT and CDR2 SNEGSKA (reference sequence). The junction had 6 bases not matched to a gene; V was cut back by 6 bases and J by 3 bases. The CDR3 totals 13 residues. The CDR3 DNA reads TGCAGTGCCGGGGGGACAGGATACTATGGCTACACCTTC. Translated: CSAGGTGYYGYTF.

This clonotype was counted only a few times. The chain uses TRBV7-9 and TRBJ1-1; 7 nucleotides align to TRBD1. V lost 1 base and J lost 5; bases outside the gene matches: 4. The V gene's germline CDR1 is SEHNR and CDR2 FQNEAQ (reference sequence). This CDR3 has 14 amino acids. CDR3 loop: CASSLGQGPTEAFF. The CDR3 DNA reads as TGTGCCAGCAGCTTAGGACAGGGCCCTACTGAAGCTTTCTTT.

This clonotype was observed many times. The chain joins TRBV7-9 to TRBJ2-7, with D possibly being TRBD2 (6 bases). The V end was cut by 0 bases, the J end by 2 bases, with 14 bases between. The CDR3 spans 16 residues. In germline, CDR1 is SEHNR, CDR2 FQNEAQ (reference sequence). CDR3 amino acids: CASSLAGAGPTYEQYF. CDR3 sequence (DNA): TGTGCCAGCAGCTTAGCAGGAGCGGGCCCGACCTACGAGCAGTACTTC.